These 8 T cell receptor beta chains were sequenced from one sample in a study of Ad26.COV2.S vaccination and SARS-CoV-2 variants. The sample's treatment: some 20 received Ad26.COV2.S at low or high dose, single or two shots; roughly 5 received placebo; per-sample allocation not given. Sampling happened 63 days after the first vaccine or placebo injection. Profiling relied on immunoSEQ multiplex PCR, and the TCRdb table lists in-frame clones only, not all of them. This table has more than 250,000 clones, around 87% appearing once. Sequenced here: peripheral blood, sampled in a trial of Ad26.COV2.S vaccine versus placebo. The receptor source for this set is a person between 18 and 65 years old who received the Ad26.COV2.S COVID-19 vaccine or a placebo.

This CDR3 is CAWSTGFGEDTQYF. CDR3 sequence (DNA): TGTGCCTGGAGTACAGGATTTGGGGAAGATACGCAGTATTTT. V gene TRBV30 combines with J gene TRBJ2-3; maybe TRBD1 (5 bases). Germline lookup yields CDR1 GTSNPN and CDR2 SVGIG (reference sequence). V was pared by 2 bases and J by 5 bases, with 14 bases between. This CDR3 region has 14 residues.

The chain combines TRBV3-1 (or the pseudogene TRBV3-2) with TRBJ1-2; no reliable D call. CDR3 length: 14 amino acids. CDR1 is LGHDT, CDR2 YNNKEL, per germline (reference sequence). The ends were cut back, 0 bases at V and 8 bases at J, with 13 bases in the middle. The CDR3 region is CASSQDGYPGGYTF. The CDR3 DNA reads as TGTGCCAGCAGCCAAGACGGGTATCCGGGCGGCTACACCTTC.

This chain connects TRBV6-9 to TRBJ2-1; D is tentatively TRBD1 or TRBD2 (5 bases each). Deletions cut 4 bases from V and 15 bases from J, with 10 bases between. The CDR3 is made up of 10 amino acids. The germline V gene encodes CDR1 MNHGY and CDR2 SVAAGI. The CDR3 here is CASSWDRSFF. The CDR3, as DNA: TGTGCCAGCAGTTGGGACCGCTCGTTCTTC.

This chain joins TRBV7-9 and TRBJ1-3; D ambiguous. The CDR3 is made up of 14 amino acids. V shed 7 bases and J shed 4 bases, with 14 bases lying between them. Looked up from germline, CDR1 is SEHNR and CDR2 is FQNEAQ (reference sequence). The CDR3 DNA reads as TGTGCCAGCACCATACTCGAGAGGGGAAACACCATATATTTT. Amino acids: CASTILERGNTIYF. Full variable domain (remainder filled in from reference TRBV7-9 and TRBJ1-3): DTGVSQNPRHKITKRGQNVTFRCDPISEHNRLYWYRQTLGQGPEFLTYFQNEAQLEKSRLLSDRFSAERPKGSFSTLEIQRTEQGDSAMYLCASTILERGNTIYFGEGSWLTVV.

V usage is TRBV2 and J usage is TRBJ1-5; 10 nucleotides align to TRBD1. Germline V gene sequence: CDR1 SNHLY, CDR2 FYNNEI. Trimming at V came to 6 bases and at J to 6 bases, leaving 2 bases not matched to a gene. This CDR3 comprises 13 residues. As DNA, the CDR3 is TGTGCCAGCAGCGGGACAGGGGCTCAGCCCCAGCATTTT. Translated: CASSGTGAQPQHF. Full variable domain (missing parts from reference TRBV2 and TRBJ1-5): EPEVTQTPSHQVTQMGQEVILRCVPISNHLYFYWYRQILGQKVEFLVSFYNNEISEKSEIFDDQFSVERPDGSNFTLKIRSTKLEDSAMYFCASSGTGAQPQHFGDGTRLSIL.

The V gene is TRBV19, the J gene TRBJ1-5, with D uncertain. Germline V gives CDR1 LNHDA, CDR2 SQIVND (reference sequence). V was pared by 7 bases and J by 9 bases, with 16 bases between. The CDR3 length is 13 residues. CDR3 in amino acids: CASTGWVYGPQHF. In DNA, the CDR3 is TGTGCCAGTACGGGGTGGGTTTATGGGCCCCAGCATTTT.

This sequence joins TRBV18 and TRBJ1-1; a possible D gene is TRBD1 (6 bases). V was clipped by 2 bases and J by 0 bases, with 16 bases between them. Looked up from germline, CDR1 is KGHSH and CDR2 is LQKENI. The CDR3 covers 17 residues. DNA of the CDR3: TGTGCCAGCTCACCAGCCCAATCAGGGGCCCTGAACACTGAAGCTTTCTTT. Its protein is CASSPAQSGALNTEAFF.

The J gene is TRBJ1-2, the V gene TRBV10-3, with 7 bases lining up with TRBD1. This CDR3 has 14 residues. J was trimmed by 4 bases and V by 0 bases; bases with no gene match: 2. From germline, CDR1 is ENHRY and CDR2 SYGVKD. The CDR3 region is CAISESGTVYGYTF. The CDR3 nucleotides read TGTGCCATCAGTGAGTCCGGGACAGTCTATGGCTACACCTTC.